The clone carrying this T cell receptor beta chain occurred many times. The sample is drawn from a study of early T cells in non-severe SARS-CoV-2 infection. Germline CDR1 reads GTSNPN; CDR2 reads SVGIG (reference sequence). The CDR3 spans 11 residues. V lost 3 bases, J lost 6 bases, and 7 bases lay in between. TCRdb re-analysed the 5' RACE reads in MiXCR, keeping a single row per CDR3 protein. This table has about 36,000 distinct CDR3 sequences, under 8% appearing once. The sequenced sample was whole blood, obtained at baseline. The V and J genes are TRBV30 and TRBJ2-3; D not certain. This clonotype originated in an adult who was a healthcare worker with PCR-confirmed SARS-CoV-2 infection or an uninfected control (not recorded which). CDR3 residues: CAWSPYDTQYF. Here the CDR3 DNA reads TGTGCCTGGAGCCCGTATGATACGCAGTATTTT.